This T cell receptor beta chain derives from a study of response to subunit inactivated influenza vaccine. Study-wide findings and caveats: Each seasonal influenza vaccination, the authors suggested, recruits few new T cells.

On this clonotype: What it binds is not known.

The length of the CDR3 is 13 residues. Germline V CDR1 and CDR2: ENHRY, SYGVKD. Trimming removed 8 bases at V and 1 base at J, with 11 bases between. TCRdb ran MiXCR on the RT-PCR reads and lists one entry per CDR3 protein. The sample carries approximately 200,000 distinct CDR3 sequences, around 14% recorded once. The input for sequencing was CD8+ T cells sorted from PBMCs, taken more than 4 days after vaccination. The chain employs TRBV10-3 and TRBJ2-5; D is ambiguous. The clonotype comes from a man in his fifties or sixties who received an inactivated influenza vaccine. The CDR3: CAIGVELQETQYF. DNA for the CDR3: TGTGCCATCGGGGTCGAGCTCCAAGAGACCCAGTACTTC.